This is a list of T cell receptor beta chains from one sample in a study of identical twins. TCRdb independently ran MiXCR on the 5' RACE reads; one entry per CDR3 protein. Of 540,000 or so distinct CDR3 sequences listed, around 20% are singletons. These data were also reused for a study on yellow fever vaccine responses in identical twins.

Sequencing was carried out using CD4+ T cells sorted from blood. Receptors originate from a woman in her late teens or twenties in good health. CDR3s include the opening cysteine and the closing phenylalanine or tryptophan. The D gene is left open where the match is weak. Clone size is not always given. Where it is, it says once, few, many or a class for expanded clones.

CDR3aa: CSASPGGSGYTGELFF
CDR3nt: TGCAGTGCTAGCCCCGGGGGTAGCGGGTACACCGGGGAGCTGTTTTTT
v_gene: TRBV20-1
abundance: .
d_gene: TRBD2
j_gene: TRBJ2-2

CDR3aa: CASSLGGHEQFF
CDR3nt: TGTGCCAGCAGTTTAGGCGGGCATGAGCAGTTCTTC
v_gene: TRBV12-3/TRBV12-4
abundance: many
d_gene: .
j_gene: TRBJ2-1

CDR3aa: CAISSAPGVTEAFF
CDR3nt: TGTGCCATCAGTTCTGCCCCTGGCGTCACTGAAGCTTTCTTT
v_gene: TRBV10-3
abundance: .
d_gene: .
j_gene: TRBJ1-1

CDR3aa: CSASGRTSGSLSSYEQYF
CDR3nt: TGCAGTGCAAGTGGACGGACTAGCGGGAGTTTGAGCTCCTACGAGCAGTACTTC
v_gene: TRBV20-1
abundance: .
d_gene: TRBD2
j_gene: TRBJ2-7

CDR3aa: CSAPTRTSGFQETQYF
CDR3nt: TGCAGTGCCCCTACCCGGACTAGCGGCTTTCAAGAGACCCAGTACTTC
v_gene: TRBV20-1
abundance: .
d_gene: TRBD2
j_gene: TRBJ2-5

CDR3aa: CASSLRGESSYEQYF
CDR3nt: TGCGCCAGCAGCTTGCGCGGCGAAAGCTCCTACGAGCAGTACTTC
v_gene: TRBV5-1
abundance: .
d_gene: .
j_gene: TRBJ2-7

CDR3aa: CATSRGGSGINEQFF
CDR3nt: TGTGCCACCAGCAGAGGCGGTAGCGGGATAAATGAGCAGTTCTTC
v_gene: TRBV15
abundance: .
d_gene: TRBD2
j_gene: TRBJ2-1

CDR3aa: CASSQVSRTSGANTGELFF
CDR3nt: TGTGCCAGCAGCCAAGTATCTCGGACTAGCGGAGCGAACACCGGGGAGCTGTTTTTT
v_gene: TRBV14
abundance: .
d_gene: TRBD2
j_gene: TRBJ2-2

CDR3aa: CASNAGQGGETQYF
CDR3nt: TGCGCCAGCAACGCCGGACAGGGCGGAGAGACCCAGTACTTC
v_gene: TRBV5-1
abundance: .
d_gene: TRBD1
j_gene: TRBJ2-5

CDR3aa: CASSQEGSGFVKNIQYF
CDR3nt: TGCGCCAGCAGCCAAGAAGGGTCAGGGTTTGTCAAAAACATTCAGTACTTC
v_gene: TRBV4-1
abundance: .
d_gene: .
j_gene: TRBJ2-4

CDR3aa: CASSLGVAVRTDTQYF
CDR3nt: TGTGCCAGCAGTTTAGGGGTCGCCGTGAGGACAGATACGCAGTATTTT
v_gene: TRBV12-3/TRBV12-4
abundance: .
d_gene: .
j_gene: TRBJ2-3

CDR3aa: CASSEGVANYNEQFF
CDR3nt: TGTGCCAGCAGTGAGGGGGTAGCGAACTACAATGAGCAGTTCTTC
v_gene: TRBV2
abundance: few
d_gene: .
j_gene: TRBJ2-1

CDR3aa: CASSLPVLRGTTERNNEQFF
CDR3nt: TGTGCCAGCAGCTTACCCGTCCTTCGAGGGACTACCGAACGAAACAATGAGCAGTTCTTC
v_gene: TRBV11-2
abundance: .
d_gene: TRBD2
j_gene: TRBJ2-1

CDR3aa: CASSYSSSSVGETQYF
CDR3nt: TGTGCCAGCAGTTACTCGAGTTCCAGCGTTGGAGAGACCCAGTACTTC
v_gene: TRBV6-2/TRBV6-3
abundance: .
d_gene: .
j_gene: TRBJ2-5

CDR3aa: CASSLEGSSYEQYF
CDR3nt: TGTGCCAGCAGCTTAGAGGGAAGCTCCTACGAGCAGTACTTC
v_gene: TRBV7-6
abundance: many
d_gene: .
j_gene: TRBJ2-7

CDR3aa: CSSSLSGTGAYEQYF
CDR3nt: TGTTCCAGCAGCTTATCCGGGACAGGAGCCTACGAGCAGTACTTC
v_gene: TRBV7-9
abundance: .
d_gene: TRBD1
j_gene: TRBJ2-7

CDR3aa: CSVDRGLEAFF
CDR3nt: TGCAGCGTCGACAGGGGGCTTGAAGCTTTCTTT
v_gene: TRBV29-1
abundance: .
d_gene: TRBD1
j_gene: TRBJ1-1

CDR3aa: CASSFGLGNEQFF
CDR3nt: TGTGCCAGCAGTTTCGGGTTGGGGAATGAGCAGTTCTTC
v_gene: TRBV27
abundance: .
d_gene: .
j_gene: TRBJ2-1

CDR3aa: CSARREFSRNEQYF
CDR3nt: TGCAGTGCCCGTCGGGAGTTCTCTAGGAACGAGCAGTACTTC
v_gene: TRBV20-1
abundance: .
d_gene: .
j_gene: TRBJ2-7

CDR3aa: CASSYWASGRAWDTDTQYF
CDR3nt: TGTGCCAGCAGTTACTGGGCTAGCGGGAGGGCCTGGGACACAGATACGCAGTATTTT
v_gene: TRBV6-5
abundance: .
d_gene: TRBD2
j_gene: TRBJ2-3

CDR3aa: CASSLQLWGGDTQYF
CDR3nt: TGTGCCAGCAGCTTACAACTTTGGGGGGGAGATACGCAGTATTTT
v_gene: TRBV5-6
abundance: few
d_gene: TRBD2
j_gene: TRBJ2-3

CDR3aa: CATSTVVGQETQYF
CDR3nt: TGTGCCACCAGCACCGTAGTAGGCCAAGAGACCCAGTACTTC
v_gene: TRBV15
abundance: .
d_gene: .
j_gene: TRBJ2-5

CDR3aa: CASNLQGPLGGCTF
CDR3nt: TGTGCCAGCAATTTACAGGGGCCCCTTGGCGGCTGCACCTTC
v_gene: TRBV12-3/TRBV12-4
abundance: .
d_gene: TRBD1
j_gene: TRBJ1-2

CDR3aa: CAISESGTGRETQYF
CDR3nt: TGTGCCATCAGTGAGTCAGGGACAGGGAGAGAGACCCAGTACTTC
v_gene: TRBV10-3
abundance: few
d_gene: TRBD1
j_gene: TRBJ2-5

CDR3aa: CASTYSLGGLSGTDTQYF
CDR3nt: TGCGCCAGCACATATTCACTAGGGGGGCTTTCTGGTACAGATACGCAGTATTTT
v_gene: TRBV4-1
abundance: few
d_gene: .
j_gene: TRBJ2-3

CDR3aa: CASSSMIEARETQYF
CDR3nt: TGTGCCAGCAGCTCCATGATCGAGGCCCGAGAGACCCAGTACTTC
v_gene: TRBV11-1
abundance: few
d_gene: .
j_gene: TRBJ2-5

CDR3aa: CSASGRLEAFF
CDR3nt: TGCAGTGCTTCTGGACGGCTTGAAGCTTTCTTT
v_gene: TRBV20-1
abundance: few
d_gene: .
j_gene: TRBJ1-1

CDR3aa: CSVLVSELDRYNEQFF
CDR3nt: TGCAGCGTCCTCGTCTCTGAACTCGACAGATACAATGAGCAGTTCTTC
v_gene: TRBV29-1
abundance: .
d_gene: .
j_gene: TRBJ2-1

CDR3aa: CSAVTGLETQYF
CDR3nt: TGCAGTGCTGTGACAGGGCTTGAGACCCAGTACTTC
v_gene: TRBV20-1
abundance: .
d_gene: TRBD1
j_gene: TRBJ2-5

CDR3aa: CASSPLYSGRDRYEQYF
CDR3nt: TGTGCCAGCTCACCACTTTATAGCGGGAGAGATCGATACGAGCAGTACTTC
v_gene: TRBV18
abundance: .
d_gene: TRBD2
j_gene: TRBJ2-7

CDR3aa: CSLSPRGSGDYGYTF
CDR3nt: TGCAGCCTCAGCCCTAGGGGCTCAGGGGACTATGGCTACACCTTC
v_gene: TRBV20-1
abundance: .
d_gene: .
j_gene: TRBJ1-2

CDR3aa: CSASRTGKGDTQYF
CDR3nt: TGCAGTGCTAGTAGGACAGGGAAAGGAGATACGCAGTATTTT
v_gene: TRBV20-1
abundance: few
d_gene: TRBD1
j_gene: TRBJ2-3

CDR3aa: CSASYFRWTKGWGEQFF
CDR3nt: TGCAGTGCTAGCTACTTCCGGTGGACTAAGGGTTGGGGTGAGCAGTTCTTC
v_gene: TRBV20-1
abundance: few
d_gene: .
j_gene: TRBJ2-1

CDR3aa: CATGTQYNEQFF
CDR3nt: TGCGCCACCGGGACACAGTACAATGAGCAGTTCTTC
v_gene: TRBV5-1
abundance: few
d_gene: .
j_gene: TRBJ2-1

CDR3aa: CASSSRRGRNQPQHF
CDR3nt: TGTGCCAGCAGTTCCCGTAGGGGGCGGAATCAGCCCCAGCATTTT
v_gene: TRBV28
abundance: .
d_gene: TRBD1
j_gene: TRBJ1-5

CDR3aa: CASSKQGVPYEQYF
CDR3nt: TGCGCCAGCAGTAAACAGGGAGTCCCCTACGAGCAGTACTTC
v_gene: TRBV5-1
abundance: few
d_gene: .
j_gene: TRBJ2-7

CDR3aa: CASSYPGTGLPKYEQYF
CDR3nt: TGTGCCAGCAGTTACCCCGGGACGGGTCTTCCAAAATACGAGCAGTACTTC
v_gene: TRBV6-2/TRBV6-3
abundance: few
d_gene: .
j_gene: TRBJ2-7

CDR3aa: CASSETFTSTDTQYF
CDR3nt: TGTGCCAGCAGTGAAACATTTACTAGCACAGATACGCAGTATTTT
v_gene: TRBV2
abundance: .
d_gene: .
j_gene: TRBJ2-3

CDR3aa: CASSEGRRLEKLFF
CDR3nt: TGTGCCAGCAGTGAAGGTCGTCGTCTTGAAAAACTGTTTTTT
v_gene: TRBV2
abundance: .
d_gene: .
j_gene: TRBJ1-4

CDR3aa: CASSPPFRGQFF
CDR3nt: TGTGCCAGCTCACCACCGTTCCGGGGACAGTTCTTC
v_gene: TRBV18
abundance: few
d_gene: .
j_gene: TRBJ2-1

CDR3aa: CASSLLVSSGASTDTQYF
CDR3nt: TGTGCCAGCAGCTTATTGGTTTCGAGCGGCGCTAGCACAGATACGCAGTATTTT
v_gene: TRBV7-8
abundance: .
d_gene: .
j_gene: TRBJ2-3

CDR3aa: CASSVGLEETQYF
CDR3nt: TGTGCCAGCAGCGTAGGGCTAGAAGAGACCCAGTACTTC
v_gene: TRBV9
abundance: .
d_gene: .
j_gene: TRBJ2-5

CDR3aa: CASSQVGAGYNEQFF
CDR3nt: TGTGCCAGCAGCCAAGTAGGGGCGGGGTACAATGAGCAGTTCTTC
v_gene: TRBV3-1
abundance: few
d_gene: .
j_gene: TRBJ2-1

CDR3aa: CASSTSTGNLETQYF
CDR3nt: TGTGCCAGCAGTACCTCGACAGGGAATTTAGAGACCCAGTACTTC
v_gene: TRBV6-5
abundance: .
d_gene: TRBD1
j_gene: TRBJ2-5

CDR3aa: CASSQEVGRSSGNTIYF
CDR3nt: TGCGCCAGCAGCCAAGAAGTGGGAAGAAGCTCTGGAAACACCATATATTTT
v_gene: TRBV4-1
abundance: few
d_gene: .
j_gene: TRBJ1-3

CDR3aa: CASSQEGGGLFF
CDR3nt: TGTGCCAGCAGCCAAGAAGGGGGCGGGCTGTTTTTT
v_gene: TRBV3-1
abundance: .
d_gene: TRBD1
j_gene: TRBJ2-2

CDR3aa: CASSEEGRSQYF
CDR3nt: TGTGCCAGCAGTGAAGAGGGACGTTCGCAGTATTTT
v_gene: TRBV6-1
abundance: few
d_gene: .
j_gene: TRBJ2-3

CDR3aa: CASSLARTSGSPYEQYF
CDR3nt: TGTGCCAGCAGCCTAGCCCGGACTAGCGGGAGCCCCTACGAGCAGTACTTC
v_gene: TRBV7-9
abundance: .
d_gene: TRBD2
j_gene: TRBJ2-7

CDR3aa: CASSNGQPSTDTQYF
CDR3nt: TGTGCCAGTAGTAACGGACAACCTAGCACAGATACGCAGTATTTT
v_gene: TRBV19
abundance: .
d_gene: .
j_gene: TRBJ2-3

CDR3aa: CSAPPVAEAFF
CDR3nt: TGCAGTGCTCCTCCGGTCGCTGAAGCTTTCTTT
v_gene: TRBV20-1
abundance: .
d_gene: .
j_gene: TRBJ1-1

CDR3aa: CASSLPGPATGELFF
CDR3nt: TGCGCCAGCAGCTTGCCAGGGCCGGCCACCGGGGAGCTGTTTTTT
v_gene: TRBV5-1
abundance: many
d_gene: .
j_gene: TRBJ2-2